This TCR beta chain was recorded in a study of blood T cell repertoires in COVID-19. The overall study: Samples of COVID-19 (acute and convalescent) were obtained from the United States, Italy and Spain. PBMCs, B-cell-depleted T cells, or T cells were the source of the cDNA or gDNA that made up the material.

Authors' data handling: The assay estimated nucleated cells by amplifying reference gene primers. Measured with immunoSEQ multiplex PCR; TCRdb has only the in-frame clones, and not every one. D and trimming were read from the DNA, whereas the V and J calls and clone size are those reported in that table. The table records about 130,000 clones, about 89% of them present only once. The CDR3 covers 16 residues. J lost 7 bases, V lost 2 bases, and 8 bases had no gene match. The germline CDR1 and CDR2 sequences are MNHEY and SVGEGT. The origin of this receptor is a man aged 45-60 years with active or convalescent COVID-19. Sequenced input: peripheral blood. The chain couples TRBV6-2 or TRBV6-3 to TRBJ1-1; 12 nucleotides align to TRBD1. The CDR3 sequence is CASSYNTGQGASEAFF. The CDR3 bases are TGTGCCAGCAGTTACAATACGGGACAGGGGGCAAGTGAAGCTTTCTTT.